This T cell receptor beta chain was sequenced for a study of T cell responses to AZD1222 COVID-19 vaccine. Germline loops: CDR1 MNHEY, CDR2 SMNVEV (reference sequence). The CDR3 runs 15 residues. V gave up 10 bases and J gave up 6 bases, with 24 bases separating them. This table comes from immunoSEQ multiplex PCR, and its TCRdb copy is limited to in-frame clones, with some not included. The sample yields under 200,000 clones, approximately 90% seen once. With regard to this clone: Its antigen remains unknown.

General observations from the study: Nearly half of spike-specific TCRs reportedly target variant regions that are unmutated in the B.1.351 and B.1.1.7 variants. Researchers took repertoire samples only after the peak T cell response had come.

The chain couples TRBV27 to TRBJ1-2; no firm D call. The source of this sequence is an adult who received the AZD1222 COVID-19 vaccine. The source material was peripheral blood, sampled 28 days after the second AZD1222 dose. The CDR3 sequence: CATTRSRSPTDGYTF. CDR3 in DNA: TGTGCCACCACCCGGTCCAGGTCACCTACTGATGGCTACACCTTC.